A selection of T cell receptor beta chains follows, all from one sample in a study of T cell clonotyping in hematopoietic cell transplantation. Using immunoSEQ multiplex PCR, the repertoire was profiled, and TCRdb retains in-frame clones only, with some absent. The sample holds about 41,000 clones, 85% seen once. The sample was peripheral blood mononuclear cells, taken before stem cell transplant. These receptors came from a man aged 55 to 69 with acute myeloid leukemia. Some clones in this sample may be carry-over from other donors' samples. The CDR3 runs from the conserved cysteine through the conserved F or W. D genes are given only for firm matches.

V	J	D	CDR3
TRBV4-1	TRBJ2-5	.	CASSQWRGETQYF
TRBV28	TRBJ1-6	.	CASSPGGGGAGYNSPLHF
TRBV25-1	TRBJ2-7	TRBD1	CASRMTGNEQYF
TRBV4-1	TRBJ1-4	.	CASSQDVRAYEKLFF
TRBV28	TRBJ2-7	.	CASSFYQGSYEQYF
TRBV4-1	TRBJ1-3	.	CASSPEFSGNTIYF
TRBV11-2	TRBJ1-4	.	CASSLGKGPGDEKLFF
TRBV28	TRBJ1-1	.	CASSQYGGSGNTEAFF
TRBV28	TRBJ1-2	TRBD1	CASSYQTGGYYGYTF
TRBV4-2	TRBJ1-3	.	CASSQGTEPSSGNTIYF
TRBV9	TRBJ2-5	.	CASTPGGTPEEGQYF
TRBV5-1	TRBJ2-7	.	CASSLSGSIYPYEQYF
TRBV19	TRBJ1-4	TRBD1	CASSRAGTGNEKLFF
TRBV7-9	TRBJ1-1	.	CASSNGGAETEAFF
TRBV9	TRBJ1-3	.	CASSGLFPGNTIYF
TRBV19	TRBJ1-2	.	CASSIPGSGYTF
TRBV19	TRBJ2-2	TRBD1	CASSPGTGGTGELFF
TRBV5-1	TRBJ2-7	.	CASSLGADYEQYF
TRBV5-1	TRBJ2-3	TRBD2	CASKFRRGGPDTQYF
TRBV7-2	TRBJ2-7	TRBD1	CASSNTGTGGYEQYF
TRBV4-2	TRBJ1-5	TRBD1	CASSQLTGDQPQHF
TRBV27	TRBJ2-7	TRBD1	CASSSRDSPSYEQYF
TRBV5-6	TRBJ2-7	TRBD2	CASSLYSGGPYEQYF
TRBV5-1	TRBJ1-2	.	CASSLIGLTYGYTF
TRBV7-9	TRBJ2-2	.	CASSLATGELFF
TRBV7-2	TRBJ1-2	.	CASSYYRVEGGYTF
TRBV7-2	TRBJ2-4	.	CASSRSTGKNIQYF
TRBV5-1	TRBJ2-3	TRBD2	CASSLGRGGTDTQYF
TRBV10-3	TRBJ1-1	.	CATGPSGTEAFF
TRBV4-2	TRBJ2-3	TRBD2	CASSRRVPGLGTDTQYF
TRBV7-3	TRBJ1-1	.	CASSQDGRNTEAFF
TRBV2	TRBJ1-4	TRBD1	CAIPIAGTGREKLFF
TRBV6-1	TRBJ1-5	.	CASSEIQGITQPQHF
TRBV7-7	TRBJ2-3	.	CASSLGGPETDTQYF
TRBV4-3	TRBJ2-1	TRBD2	CASSQGLAGGSSYNEQFF
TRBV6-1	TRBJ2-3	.	CASSGGLGSTDTQYF
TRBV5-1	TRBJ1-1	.	CASSWSGGTEAFF
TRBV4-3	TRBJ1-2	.	CASSQVAEPYGYTF
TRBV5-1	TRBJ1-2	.	CASSLVSEYGYTF
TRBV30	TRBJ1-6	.	CAWRISTGPNSPLHF
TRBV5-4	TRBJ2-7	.	CASSFRTSRTYEQYF
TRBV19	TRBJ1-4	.	CASSGQGFATNEKLFF
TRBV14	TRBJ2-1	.	CASSQSRINEQFF
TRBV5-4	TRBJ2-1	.	CASSFGRTRYNEQFF
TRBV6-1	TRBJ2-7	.	CASSERGGGVREQYF
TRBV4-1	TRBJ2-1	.	CASSQEHGSREQFF
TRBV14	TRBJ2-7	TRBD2	CASSHTAGGVLRYEQYF
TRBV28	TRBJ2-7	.	CASRMWGTISYEQYF
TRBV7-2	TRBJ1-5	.	CASSLAPQRRGQPQHF
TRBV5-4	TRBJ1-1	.	CASSSQGRNTEAFF
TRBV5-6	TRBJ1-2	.	CASSAARDYGYTF
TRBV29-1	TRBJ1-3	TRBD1	CSVARDRGNTIYF
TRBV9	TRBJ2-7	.	CASSVGGRAQIDEQYF
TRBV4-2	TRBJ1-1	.	CASSQDPGREAFF
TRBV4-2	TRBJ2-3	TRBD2	CASSQELAGGTDTQYF
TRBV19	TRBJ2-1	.	CASSPLQGRNEQFF
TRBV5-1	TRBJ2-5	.	CASSFSVYQETQYF
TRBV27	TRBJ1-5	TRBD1	CASIIRTGGSNQPQHF
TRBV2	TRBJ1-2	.	CASNEGQAGGYTF